The source of this TCR beta chain is a study of T cells after yellow fever vaccination (dated by TCRdb to between 2018 and 2020). Some background on the complete study: The SMART-Seq v4 Ultra Low Input RNA kit was used to prepare libraries from fractions with low cell numbers. Blood samples were taken at several timepoints before and after primary and secondary immunization, and bulk PBMC replicates and cell subsets were isolated. Bulk TCR alpha and beta repertoires were sequenced longitudinally to track T-cell clones before and after primary and booster YFV17D yellow fever vaccination. The cohort comprised two healthy male donors, one aged 18 to 30 and one aged 30 to 39 years. The investigation overall reported the following: After the booster, most clones that had expanded after primary vaccination were detected again (about 97% of CD4 and over 75% of CD8), suggesting broad maintenance of memory. Because the study included only a couple of donors, the extent to which the findings can be generalized is limited. Compared with the primary T-cell response, the secondary T-cell response was weaker but faster, peaking on day 5 rather than day 15. Computational filtering was required because FACS-sorted repertoires could contain abundant contaminating clonotypes from the bulk population. A small share of clonotypes was detected in both CD4 and CD8 compartments, with the overlap likely arising from convergent recombination.

TCR cDNA was synthesized by 5'RACE template switching, through which a universal primer site and unique molecular identifiers were introduced. Priming of cDNA synthesis was performed from both the TCR alpha and TCR beta constant segments. Library amplification involved two PCR steps, and the second step added sample barcodes and sequencing adapters. Sequencing of the libraries was done on either Illumina HiSeq 2500 (2x100 bp) or NovaSeq (2x150 bp). On the study's bioinformatics: MIGEC was used to demultiplex reads and collapse the reads into UMI consensus sequences, and MiXCR was used for V(D)J alignment. Clonotypes responding to the vaccine were identified with edgeR on replicate PBMC samples, with the criteria of FDR below 0.01 and a log2 fold change above 5 up to day 15. CD4 or CD8 identity was assigned to each bulk clonotype according to whether the clonotype was present at higher abundance in the sequenced CD4 repertoire or the sequenced CD8 repertoire. The public sequencing data were trimmed at Q25 with fastp and processed into clonotypes with MiXCR by TCRdb, which kept only in-frame beta chains. For every CDR3 protein sequence, its rows merge into one entry that carries the most common genes and DNA. The V and J calls were not made by the authors but by TCRdb's processing. Here the sample has more than 350,000 distinct CDR3 sequences; under 14% occur a single time. The leading ten clones occupy around 19% of the sample.

Taken with the paper, the label for treatment or condition translates to: live attenuated yellow fever vaccine strain. At each blood-draw timepoint, two biological replicates of bulk PBMCs were obtained. PBMCs were isolated from peripheral blood using a standard Ficoll-Paque protocol. TriZol was used to extract RNA from bulk PBMCs, CD4 and CD8 fractions, and dextramer-positive and dextramer-negative fractions. This clonotype was observed a handful of times. What this receptor recognizes is not known. Nothing much larger sits one base from this clone, and base qualities are not available. The CDR3 runs 12 amino acids, cysteine and valine included. The CDR3 DNA has 36 bases and is translated from base 1. V gives up 6 bases and J gives up 4 bases, and the segment between their germline ends measures 10 bases. CDR1 and CDR2, looked up from the germline V gene (reference sequence), are SEHNR and FQNEAQ.

Source: PBMCs, taken on the day of the first yellow fever vaccination. The V and J segments used are TRBV7-9 and TRBJ2-7, with no D gene named confidently. The origin of this receptor is a man aged 18-30 years who received the YFV17D yellow fever vaccine. The CDR3 in this case is CASRKDLYEQYV. The DNA reads as follows: TGTGCCAGCAGAAAGGATTTGTACGAGCAGTACGTC.